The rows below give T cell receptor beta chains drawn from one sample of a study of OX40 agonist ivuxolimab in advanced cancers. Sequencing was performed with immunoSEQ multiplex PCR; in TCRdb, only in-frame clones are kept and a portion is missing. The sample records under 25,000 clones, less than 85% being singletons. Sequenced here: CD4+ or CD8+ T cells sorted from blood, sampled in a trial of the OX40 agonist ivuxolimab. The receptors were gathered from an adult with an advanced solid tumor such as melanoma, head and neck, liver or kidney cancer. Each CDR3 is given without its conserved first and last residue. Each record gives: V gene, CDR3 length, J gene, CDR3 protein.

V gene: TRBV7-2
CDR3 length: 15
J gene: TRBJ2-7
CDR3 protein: ASSGSGQIFSTYEQY

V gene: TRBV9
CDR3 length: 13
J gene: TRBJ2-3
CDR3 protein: ASSVLAGGTDTQY

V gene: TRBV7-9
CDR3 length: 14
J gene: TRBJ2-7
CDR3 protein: ASSSNTGTGVYEQY

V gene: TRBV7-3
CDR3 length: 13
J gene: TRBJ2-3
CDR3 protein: ASSPIAASTDTQY

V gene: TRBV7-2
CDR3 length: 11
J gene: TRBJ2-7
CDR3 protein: ASSLEVVYEQY

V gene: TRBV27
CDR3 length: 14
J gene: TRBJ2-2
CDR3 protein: ASNKVRAVNTGELF

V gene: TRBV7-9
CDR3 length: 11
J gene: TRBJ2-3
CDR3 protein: ASARQSQLTQY

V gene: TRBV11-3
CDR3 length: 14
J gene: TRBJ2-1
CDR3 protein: ASSLGRDTGPNEQF

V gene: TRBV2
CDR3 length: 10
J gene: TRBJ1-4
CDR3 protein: ASRGTVEKLF

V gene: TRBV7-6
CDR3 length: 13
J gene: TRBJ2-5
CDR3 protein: ASSGQGAGIETQY

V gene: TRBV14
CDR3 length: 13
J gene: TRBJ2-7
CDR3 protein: ASSPYEGLPYEQY

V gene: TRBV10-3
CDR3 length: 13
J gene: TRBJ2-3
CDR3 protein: AISEIAPSTDTQY

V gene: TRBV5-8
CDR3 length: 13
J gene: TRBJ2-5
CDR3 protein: ASSLAVGRQETQY

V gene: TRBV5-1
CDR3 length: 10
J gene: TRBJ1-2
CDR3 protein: ASSLDGHGYT

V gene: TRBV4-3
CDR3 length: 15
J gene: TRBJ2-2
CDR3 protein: ASSQGSDGANTGELF

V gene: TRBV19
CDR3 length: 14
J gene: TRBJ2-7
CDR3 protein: ASSDYRGQGGYEQY

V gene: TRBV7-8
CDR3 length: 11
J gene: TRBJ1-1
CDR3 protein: ASSLVRGTEAF

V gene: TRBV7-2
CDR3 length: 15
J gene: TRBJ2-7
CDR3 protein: ASSLASGFRDGNEQY

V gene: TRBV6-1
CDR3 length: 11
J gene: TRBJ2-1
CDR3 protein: ASSEVTGWGQF

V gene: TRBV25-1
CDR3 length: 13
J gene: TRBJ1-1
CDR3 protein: ASSTRDNPNTEAF

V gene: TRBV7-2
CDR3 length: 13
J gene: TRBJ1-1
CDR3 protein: ASRSRGQMNTEAF

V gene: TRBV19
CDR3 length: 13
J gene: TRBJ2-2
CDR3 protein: ASRIQGVGTGELF

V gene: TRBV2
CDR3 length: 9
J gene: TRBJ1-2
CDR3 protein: ARTGARGYT

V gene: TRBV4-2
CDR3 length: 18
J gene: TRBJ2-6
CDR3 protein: ASSPFSYRAGATGANVLT

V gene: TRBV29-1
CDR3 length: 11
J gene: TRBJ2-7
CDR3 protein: SVEQGSSYEQY

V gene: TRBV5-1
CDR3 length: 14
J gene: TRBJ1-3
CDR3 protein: ASSSTILDSGNTIY

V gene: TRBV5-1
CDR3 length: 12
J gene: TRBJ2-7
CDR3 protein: ASSLRGQGYEQY

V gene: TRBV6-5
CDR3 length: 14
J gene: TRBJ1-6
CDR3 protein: ASSYSIGAQNSPLH

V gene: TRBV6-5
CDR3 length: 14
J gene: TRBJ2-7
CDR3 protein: ASSLMVQGRTYEQY

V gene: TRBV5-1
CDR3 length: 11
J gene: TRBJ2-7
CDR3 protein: ASSLTGGSEQY

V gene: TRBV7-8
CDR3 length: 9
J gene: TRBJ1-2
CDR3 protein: ASSLGGVYT

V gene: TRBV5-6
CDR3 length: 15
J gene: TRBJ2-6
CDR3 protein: ASRGLNTQSRANVLT

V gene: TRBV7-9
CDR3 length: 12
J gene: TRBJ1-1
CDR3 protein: ASSSSYRGTEAF

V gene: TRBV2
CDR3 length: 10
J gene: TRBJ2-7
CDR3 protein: ASSGRFYEQY

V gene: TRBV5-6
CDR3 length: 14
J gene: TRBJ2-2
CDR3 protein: ASSFRQGITTGELF

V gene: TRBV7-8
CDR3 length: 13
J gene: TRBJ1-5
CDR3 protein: ASSLGQGAGQPQH

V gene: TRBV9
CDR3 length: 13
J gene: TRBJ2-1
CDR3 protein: ASSVGGGGTNEQF

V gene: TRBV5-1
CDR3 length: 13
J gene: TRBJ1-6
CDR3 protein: ASSTREFGNSPLH

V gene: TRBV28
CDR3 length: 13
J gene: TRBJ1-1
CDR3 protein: ASSLLRGLNTEAF

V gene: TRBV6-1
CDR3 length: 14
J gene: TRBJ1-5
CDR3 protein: ASSERDRVNNQPQH

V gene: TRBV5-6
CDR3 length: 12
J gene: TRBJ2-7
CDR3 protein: ASSFGTGGYEQY

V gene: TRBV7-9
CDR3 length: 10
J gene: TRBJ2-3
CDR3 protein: ASSGVTDTQY

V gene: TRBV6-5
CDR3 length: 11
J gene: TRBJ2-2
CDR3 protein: ASSYMGAGELF

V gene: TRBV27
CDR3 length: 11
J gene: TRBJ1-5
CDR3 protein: ASSFLSNQPQH